A single sample gave rise to the 16 T cell receptor beta chains below, sequenced in a study of identical twins. TCRdb used MiXCR to reprocess the 5' RACE reads, holding one entry per CDR3 protein. The sample carries some 560,000 distinct CDR3 sequences, 9.5% to 10% recorded once. These data were also reused for a study on yellow fever vaccine responses in identical twins.

Sequencing was carried out using PBMCs. Source of these receptors: a woman between 18 and 30 years old in good health.

This clonotype appeared many times. The J gene is TRBJ2-7, the V gene TRBV2; D is undetermined. The CDR3 is 12 residues long. Germline CDR1 is SNHLY and CDR2 is FYNNEI. V was trimmed by 3 bases and J by 3 bases, leaving 6 bases between them. CDR3 sequence reads: CASSDAGYEQYF. The DNA for the CDR3 is TGTGCCAGCAGTGATGCCGGCTACGAGCAGTACTTC. The variable domain in full, with the rest retrieved from reference TRBV2 and TRBJ2-7, is EPEVTQTPSHQVTQMGQEVILRCVPISNHLYFYWYRQILGQKVEFLVSFYNNEISEKSEIFDDQFSVERPDGSNFTLKIRSTKLEDSAMYFCASSDAGYEQYFGPGTRLTVT.

This clonotype occurred many times. The V gene is TRBV5-1, the J gene TRBJ1-5, with 7 bases aligning to TRBD1. Germline values: CDR1 SGHRS, CDR2 YFSETQ. The CDR3 covers 14 residues. Losses at the gene ends were 3 bases for V and 6 bases for J; bases not matched to a gene: 6. In nucleotides, the CDR3 is TGCGCCAGCAGCTCGGGACAGCCCGGTCAGCCCCAGCATTTT. Its translation is CASSSGQPGQPQHF.

This clonotype was observed a few times. The rearrangement uses TRBV3-1 and TRBJ1-1; D is undetermined. The germline V and J ends were trimmed by 2 bases and 9 bases, with 7 bases remaining between them. This CDR3 is 11 amino acids long. CDR1 is LGHDT and CDR2 is YNNKEL in the germline V gene (reference sequence). The CDR3: CASSQIGQAFF. As DNA, the CDR3 is TGTGCCAGCAGCCAAATCGGCCAAGCTTTCTTT. The variable domain in full, with the rest retrieved from reference TRBV3-1 and TRBJ1-1, is DTAVSQTPKYLVTQMGNDKSIKCEQNLGHDTMYWYKQDSKKFLKIMFSYNNKELIINETVPNRFSPKSPDKAHLNLHINSLELGDSAVYFCASSQIGQAFFGQGTRLTVV.

This clonotype showed up just a few times. The chain couples TRBV7-6 to TRBJ2-7; D call uncertain. Deletions cut 2 bases from V and 1 base from J, with 9 bases between. Germline V gives CDR1 SGHVS, CDR2 FNYEAQ. The CDR3 is made up of 14 amino acids. The DNA for the CDR3 is TGTGCCAGCAGCTTAAGCCCCAGATCCTACGAGCAGTACTTC. Translated, it gives CASSLSPRSYEQYF.

This clonotype was seen ten or more times. This chain joins TRBV3-1 and TRBJ2-2; 7 nucleotides line up with TRBD1. The CDR3 has 15 residues. In germline, CDR1 is LGHDT, CDR2 YNNKEL (reference sequence). Germline trimming cut 4 bases from V and 1 base from J; bases unmatched to any gene: 3. The CDR3 sequence: CASSLGQKNTGELFF. The CDR3 nucleotides are TGTGCCAGCAGCCTGGGACAGAAGAACACCGGGGAGCTGTTTTTT.

Concerning this clonotype: At one boundary the junction diverges from the germline segment, which might be a read error. The chain combines TRBV10-3 with TRBJ2-2; D may be TRBD2 (6 bases). In germline, CDR1 is ENHRY, CDR2 SYGVKD. The CDR3 spans 14 residues. The CDR3 loop reads CAISPGDLCGELLF. The CDR3, as DNA: TGTGCCATCAGCCCCGGGGACCTCTGCGGGGAGCTGCTTTTT.

In its sample, this clonotype was seen a few times. The chain has TRBV12-3 or TRBV12-4 and TRBJ2-3; TRBD2 agrees at 7 bases. The trim removed 10 bases at V and 4 bases at J, leaving 8 bases unmatched. The CDR3 is made up of 13 amino acids. The CDR3 here is CATERDLADTQYF. For the CDR3, the DNA is TGTGCCACTGAGCGGGACCTTGCAGATACGCAGTATTTT.

The table lists this clonotype with a few counts. The rearrangement uses TRBV7-9 and TRBJ2-6, with TRBD1 identical over 8 bases. This CDR3 is 20 amino acids long. The J segment lost 2 bases and the V segment lost 5 bases, leaving 17 bases of the junction unmatched. The germline V gene encodes CDR1 SEHNR and CDR2 FQNEAQ (reference sequence). CDR3 DNA sequence: TGTGCCAGCAGCCCGACAGAGACAGGGGTCCCCTTTACTGGGGCCAACGTCCTGACTTTC. It is translated as CASSPTETGVPFTGANVLTF.

This clonotype was seen many times. The genes are TRBV7-2 and TRBJ1-1, with D perhaps matching TRBD1 (5 bases). Germline V gene sequence: CDR1 SGHTA, CDR2 FQGNSA. Deletions cut 4 bases from V and 2 bases from J, with 11 bases between. The CDR3 length is 14 residues. The CDR3 region is CASSSRDFNTEAFF. DNA for the CDR3: TGTGCCAGCAGCTCCCGGGACTTCAACACTGAAGCTTTCTTT.

This clonotype was detected ten times or more. The chain recombines TRBV12-3 or TRBV12-4 with TRBJ2-1; 11 bases align to TRBD1. The CDR3 spans 15 residues. The V and J ends lost 1 base and 7 bases, in that order; junction bases with no gene match: 3. The CDR3 sequence: CASSLEGQGENEQFF. CDR3 nucleotides: TGTGCCAGCAGTTTAGAGGGACAGGGGGAGAATGAGCAGTTCTTC.

This clonotype was recorded at least ten times. The genes are TRBV12-3 or TRBV12-4 and TRBJ2-1; tentatively, D is TRBD2 (5 bases). This CDR3 is built from 15 residues. Deletions cut 6 bases from V and 0 bases from J, with 12 bases between. The CDR3 protein is CASRTRMSSYNEQFF. CDR3 bases: TGTGCCAGCAGAACTAGGATGTCCTCCTACAATGAGCAGTTCTTC.

The chain links TRBV7-8 to TRBJ2-3; the D is unclear. Germline-derived CDR1 and CDR2 are SGHVS and FQNEAQ. CDR3 length: 14 residues. V dropped 5 bases and J dropped 2 bases, with 11 bases sitting between them. CDR3 in DNA: TGTGCCAGCAGCCCCGTGAGACCCACAGATACGCAGTATTTT. Protein: CASSPVRPTDTQYF.

This clonotype was counted at least ten times. The rearrangement uses TRBV3-1 and TRBJ2-6; possible D gene TRBD2, 7 bases. Germline V lookup: CDR1 LGHDT, CDR2 YNNKEL (reference sequence). The CDR3 runs to 15 residues. V shed 3 bases and J shed 4 bases, with 10 bases lying between them. CDR3 sequence: CASSQGGLGANVLTF. Written as DNA, the CDR3 is TGTGCCAGCAGCCAGGGGGGGCTCGGGGCCAACGTCCTGACTTTC.

This clonotype was detected a few times. This rearrangement joins TRBV12-3 or TRBV12-4 to TRBJ2-1; 9 positions match TRBD2. V lost 5 bases, J lost 4 bases, and 9 bases stayed unmatched. This CDR3 region has 16 residues. The CDR3 is CASSPLGSGGYNEQFF. CDR3 DNA sequence: TGTGCCAGCAGTCCTCTGGGAAGCGGGGGGTACAATGAGCAGTTCTTC.

This chain links TRBV20-1 with TRBJ2-1; D is perhaps TRBD2 (6 bases). The CDR3 has 14 amino acids. Per the germline V gene, CDR1 is DFQATT and CDR2 is SNEGSKA (reference sequence). V was pared by 3 bases and J by 2 bases, with 11 bases between. The CDR3 nucleotides read TGCAGTGCTAGGCGACTAGGTCCCTACAATGAGCAGTTCTTC. It specifies CSARRLGPYNEQFF.

This clonotype appeared a few times. The V and J genes are TRBV29-1 and TRBJ1-2, with D perhaps TRBD1 (6 bases). The ends were cut back, 3 bases at V and 2 bases at J, with 13 bases in the middle. The CDR3 spans 14 residues. Per the germline V gene, CDR1 is SQVTM and CDR2 is ANQGSEA. The CDR3 region has the DNA TGCAGCGTTGAGGGGGCGGTTTTAAACTATGGCTACACCTTC. Its protein product is CSVEGAVLNYGYTF.